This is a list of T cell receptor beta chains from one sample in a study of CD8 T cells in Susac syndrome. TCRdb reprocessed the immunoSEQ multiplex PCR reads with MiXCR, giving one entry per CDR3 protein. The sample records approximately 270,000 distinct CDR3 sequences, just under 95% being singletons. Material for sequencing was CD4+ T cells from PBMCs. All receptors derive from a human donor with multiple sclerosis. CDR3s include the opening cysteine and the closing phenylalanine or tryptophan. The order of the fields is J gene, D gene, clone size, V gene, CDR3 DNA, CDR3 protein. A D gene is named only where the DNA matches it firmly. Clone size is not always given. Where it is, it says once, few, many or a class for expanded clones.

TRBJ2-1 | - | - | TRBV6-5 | TGTGCCAGCAGTTACTCCGCGGTAGTCAATGAGCAGTTCTTC | CASSYSAVVNEQFF
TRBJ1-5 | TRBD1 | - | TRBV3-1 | TGTGCCAGCAGCCAGACCCAGGGGGCTAGGCAGCCCCAGCATTTT | CASSQTQGARQPQHF
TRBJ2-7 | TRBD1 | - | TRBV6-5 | TGTGCCAGCAGCCCTCATCGGGACAGGCCGTTCTTC | CASSPHRDRPFF
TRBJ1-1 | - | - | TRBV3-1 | TGTGCCAGCAGCCCCTGGGGGGCCCCCCGGGACACTGAAGCTTTCTTT | CASSPWGAPRDTEAFF
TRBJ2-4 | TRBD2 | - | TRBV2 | TGTGCCAGCAGTGATAGCCTAGCGGTAGGAACCATTCAGTACTTC | CASSDSLAVGTIQYF
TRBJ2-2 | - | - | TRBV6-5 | TGTGCCAGCTGGGGACCGAACACCGGGGAGCTGTTTTTT | CASWGPNTGELFF
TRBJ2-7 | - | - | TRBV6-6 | TGTGCCAGCAGCCCCCGACAGTTGGCGATCGACGAGCAGTACTTC | CASSPRQLAIDEQYF
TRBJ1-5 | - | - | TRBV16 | TGTGCCAGCAGCCAATTAGCCGGGGGCAATCAGCCCCAGCATTTT | CASSQLAGGNQPQHF
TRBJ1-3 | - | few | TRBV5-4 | TGTGCCAGCAGCACCACCGCCGGGCGTACAGGGATCGGAAACACCATATATTTT | CASSTTAGRTGIGNTIYF
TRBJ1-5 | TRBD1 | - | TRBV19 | TGTGCCAGTAGTATCGACAGGGGACGGAATCAGCCCCAGCATTTT | CASSIDRGRNQPQHF
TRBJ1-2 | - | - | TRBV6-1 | TGTGCCAGTAAGGACCTATACTATGGCTACACCTTC | CASKDLYYGYTF
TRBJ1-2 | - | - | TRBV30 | TGTGCCTGGAAATTTGGGGTGGGGTATGGCTACACCTTC | CAWKFGVGYGYTF
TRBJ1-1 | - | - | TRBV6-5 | TGTGCCAGCAGAGGTTCGGCGGGAATCGAAGCTTTCTTT | CASRGSAGIEAFF
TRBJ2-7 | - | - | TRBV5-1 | TGCGCCAGCAGCTTGGTTGGGGGGCTCGGCGAGCAGTACTTC | CASSLVGGLGEQYF
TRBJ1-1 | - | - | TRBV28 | TGTGCCAGCAGTAGTTTTACAGGGCAGGGCGGATTAGCTTTCTTT | CASSSFTGQGGLAFF
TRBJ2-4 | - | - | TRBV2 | TGTGCCAGCAGTGTAGGGTCTTTAGCCAAAAACATTCAGTACTTC | CASSVGSLAKNIQYF
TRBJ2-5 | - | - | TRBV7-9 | TGTGCCAGCAGCTGGCTCGCGGGGACGGGGGAGACCCAGTACTTC | CASSWLAGTGETQYF
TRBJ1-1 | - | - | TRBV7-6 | TGTGCCAGCAGCAAACGGACCCATCGGGACACTGAAGCTTTCTTT | CASSKRTHRDTEAFF
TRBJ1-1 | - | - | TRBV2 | TGTGCCAGCAGCCCAAGGGGCCTCCCCACTGAAGCTTTCTTT | CASSPRGLPTEAFF